The next 25 T cell receptor beta chains were all read from a single sample in a study of shared clonotypes between healthy human individuals. Libraries were prepared by immunoSEQ multiplex PCR; TCRdb keeps only in-frame clonotypes and omits some of them. Seen here are about 600,000 clones, 95% to 98% observed once, and the top ten hold 0.045% to 0.06%. Sequencing was performed on naive CD4+ T cells sorted from blood. The subset here: CD45RA+ positively selected. These receptor sequences come from a woman younger than 45 in good health.

The chain couples TRBV18 to TRBJ2-2, with 11 bases identical to TRBD1. The ends lost 1 base at V and 4 bases at J; junction bases unmatched: 2. Germline CDR1 and CDR2: KGHSH and LQKENI. The CDR3 spans 16 residues. The DNA of the CDR3 is TGTGCCAGCTCACCACGGACAGGGGGCCCCACCGGGGAGCTGTTTTTT. Protein sequence: CASSPRTGGPTGELFF.

This chain uses TRBV6-4 with TRBJ2-2; tentatively, D is TRBD1 or TRBD2 (7 bases each). The CDR3 is made up of 14 amino acids. Trimming stripped 4 bases from V and 5 bases from J, with 11 bases between. Germline CDR1 MRHNA, CDR2 SNTAGT. The CDR3 nucleotides are TGTGCCAGCAGTGCGCAGGGGGGGACCGGGGAGCTGTTTTTT. It codes for CASSAQGGTGELFF.

The rearrangement joins TRBV7-9 to TRBJ1-4; TRBD1 agrees at 8 bases. The CDR3 loop spans 14 amino acids. Germline CDR1 is SEHNR and CDR2 is FQNEAQ (reference sequence). The V and J ends lost 5 bases and 7 bases, in that order; junction bases with no gene match: 6. This CDR3 reads CASSEDRVSEKLFF. CDR3 nucleotides: TGTGCCAGCAGCGAGGACAGGGTTAGTGAAAAACTGTTTTTT.

In nucleotides, the CDR3 is TGCGCCAGCAGCTTGGCGGGCCTACGGCTTCGGGAGACCCAGTACTTC. Its translation: CASSLAGLRLRETQYF. The chain links TRBV5-1 to TRBJ2-5; D uncertain. Germline values: CDR1 SGHRS, CDR2 YFSETQ. Trimming stripped 0 bases from V and 5 bases from J, with 17 bases between. CDR3 size: 16 residues.

The chain couples TRBV19 to TRBJ2-1; 8 nucleotides agree with TRBD2. The junction had 8 bases not matched to a gene; V was cut back by 8 bases and J by 8 bases. This CDR3 comprises 13 residues. In germline, CDR1 is LNHDA, CDR2 SQIVND (reference sequence). The CDR3 DNA reads as TGTGCCAGTTCGGTCGGGAGGGTTTATGAGCAGTTCTTC. Its protein is CASSVGRVYEQFF.

The chain employs TRBV30 and TRBJ2-1; D perhaps matches TRBD2 (6 bases). Germline-derived CDR1 and CDR2 are GTSNPN and SVGIG (reference sequence). The CDR3 covers 14 residues. Trimming left V 5 bases short and J 4 bases short, with 15 bases between. CDR3: CAWETRSLYNEQFF. The DNA of the CDR3 is TGTGCCTGGGAGACTAGATCGTTGTACAATGAGCAGTTCTTC.

This clone was detected only a few times. The chain combines TRBV19 with TRBJ1-5; D call uncertain. The CDR3 spans 12 residues. The germline CDR1 and CDR2 sequences are LNHDA and SQIVND (reference sequence). V lost 5 bases, J lost 6 bases, and 8 bases lay in between. CDR3 sequence (DNA): TGTGCCAGTAGTCTTCTGGGTCAGCCCCAGCATTTT. Translation gives CASSLLGQPQHF.

The rearrangement links TRBV28 to TRBJ1-2; the D is unclear. The CDR3 contains 12 residues. Per germline, CDR1 MDHEN and CDR2 SYDVKM. V lost 4 bases to trimming and J lost 8 bases, with 11 bases between them. The DNA of the CDR3 is TGTGCCAGCAGTTCTGGGGTTCGGGGCTACACCTTC. Translating gives CASSSGVRGYTF.

This clone has just one count. This rearrangement joins TRBV28 to TRBJ2-2; TRBD2 agrees at 14 bases. Trimming took 4 bases from V and 6 from J; bases not matched to a gene: 4. Germline V lookup: CDR1 MDHEN, CDR2 SYDVKM. The CDR3 contains 16 residues. CDR3 protein: CASSSGLAGGPGELFF. CDR3 nucleotide sequence: TGTGCCAGCAGTTCTGGACTAGCGGGAGGACCCGGGGAGCTGTTTTTT.

As to this clone: The sample holds other DNA sequences that translate to the same CDR3. The chain recombines TRBV18 with TRBJ1-1; D uncertain. Trimming pared 2 bases from V and 0 bases from J, leaving 4 bases between. From germline, CDR1 is KGHSH and CDR2 LQKENI. The length of the CDR3 is 13 residues. CDR3 sequence (DNA): TGTGCCAGCTCACCATCCCTGAACACTGAAGCTTTCTTT. This gives the protein CASSPSLNTEAFF.

The chain employs TRBV6-5 and TRBJ2-3; 8 nucleotides line up with TRBD2. In germline, CDR1 is MNHEY, CDR2 SVGAGI. The junction had 3 bases not matched to a gene; V was cut back by 5 bases and J by 2 bases. This CDR3 contains 14 residues. In DNA form, the CDR3 reads TGTGCCAGCAGTCTAGCGGGTTTCACAGATACGCAGTATTTT. Translated, it gives CASSLAGFTDTQYF.

This chain connects TRBV5-1 to TRBJ1-3, with D unclear. The CDR3 covers 15 residues. Trimming left V 4 bases short and J 0 bases short, with 11 bases between. Germline V gene data show CDR1 as SGHRS and CDR2 as YFSETQ. CDR3 loop: CASSPLGFSGNTIYF. The CDR3 DNA reads as TGCGCCAGCAGCCCCCTCGGCTTCTCTGGAAACACCATATATTTT.

The chain is built from TRBV7-6 and TRBJ2-1; D is possibly TRBD1 or TRBD2 (5 bases each). Deletions cut 2 bases from V and 4 bases from J, with 12 bases between. CDR1 and CDR2 (germline): SGHVS, FNYEAQ. The CDR3 runs 15 residues. The CDR3 is CASSLLGTEYNEQFF. The CDR3, as DNA: TGTGCCAGCAGCTTACTCGGGACGGAGTACAATGAGCAGTTCTTC.

This chain connects TRBV11-2 to TRBJ2-7; TRBD2 matches 9 bases. CDR1 is SGHAT and CDR2 is FQNNGV in the germline V gene. The CDR3 consists of 18 residues. Trimming cost V 4 bases and J 5 bases; bases outside gene matches: 18. CDR3 sequence (DNA): TGTGCCAGCAGCTCCGGATGGACTAGCGCGGGGTTGTTGGACGAGCAGTACTTC. Its translation is CASSSGWTSAGLLDEQYF. The variable domain in full, with the rest retrieved from reference TRBV11-2 and TRBJ2-7, is EAGVAQSPRYKIIEKRQSVAFWCNPISGHATLYWYQQILGQGPKLLIQFQNNGVVDDSQLPKDRFSAERLKGVDSTLKIQPAKLEDSAVYLCASSSGWTSAGLLDEQYFGPGTRLTVT.

The chain joins TRBV7-9 to TRBJ1-4, with D possibly matching TRBD1 (6 bases). CDR1 and CDR2 from the germline V gene are SEHNR and FQNEAQ (reference sequence). The CDR3 contains 15 residues. V was trimmed by 0 bases and J by 7 bases, leaving 12 bases between them. This CDR3 is CASSLARGGGEKLFF. In DNA form, the CDR3 reads TGTGCCAGCAGCTTAGCCCGGGGGGGCGGTGAAAAACTGTTTTTT. Full variable domain (remainder filled in from reference TRBV7-9 and TRBJ1-4): DTGVSQNPRHKITKRGQNVTFRCDPISEHNRLYWYRQTLGQGPEFLTYFQNEAQLEKSRLLSDRFSAERPKGSFSTLEIQRTEQGDSAMYLCASSLARGGGEKLFFGSGTQLSVL.

V gene TRBV7-9 combines with J gene TRBJ2-1, with D tentatively TRBD2 (6 bases). Trimming took off 1 base at V and 4 bases at J, with 8 bases between the two ends. Germline loops: CDR1 SEHNR, CDR2 FQNEAQ (reference sequence). The CDR3 is 14 residues long. The CDR3 sequence is CASSLGTTYNEQFF. In DNA, the CDR3 is TGTGCCAGCAGCTTAGGGACTACGTACAATGAGCAGTTCTTC.

The chain couples TRBV27 to TRBJ1-2; D might be TRBD1 (5 bases). V was shortened by 5 bases and J by 0 bases, with 22 bases between the two germline ends. This CDR3 spans 18 amino acids. Germline V CDR1 and CDR2: MNHEY, SMNVEV (reference sequence). As DNA, the CDR3 is TGTGCCAGCAGTCACCGGGGCAGGGCGCGGGGAGCTAACTATGGCTACACCTTC. It specifies CASSHRGRARGANYGYTF.

The chain has TRBV29-1 and TRBJ2-5, with 8 positions matching TRBD2. The CDR3 covers 14 residues. J lost 5 bases, V lost 5 bases, and 10 bases had no gene match. From germline, CDR1 is SQVTM and CDR2 ANQGSEA. The CDR3 reads CSVQKAGEGETQYF. For the CDR3, the DNA is TGCAGCGTTCAAAAAGCGGGAGAGGGCGAGACCCAGTACTTC.

The rearrangement joins TRBV7-9 to TRBJ2-7; D may be TRBD1 or TRBD2 (6 bases each). The V and J ends lost 3 bases and 2 bases respectively, with 14 bases between them. This CDR3 spans 15 amino acids. Germline V lookup: CDR1 SEHNR, CDR2 FQNEAQ (reference sequence). CDR3 protein: CASSFQWGAAYEQYF. CDR3 bases: TGTGCCAGCAGCTTTCAGTGGGGGGCCGCCTACGAGCAGTACTTC.

The chain employs TRBV5-1 and TRBJ2-1, with D maybe TRBD2 (5 bases). The germline gives CDR1 SGHRS, CDR2 YFSETQ. With 3 bases removed from V and 0 bases from J, the gap between germline ends came to 19 bases. This CDR3 is built from 18 residues. The CDR3 reads CASSSHAGMQSSYNEQFF. The DNA for the CDR3 is TGCGCCAGCAGCTCCCACGCCGGGATGCAGAGCTCCTACAATGAGCAGTTCTTC.

The V and J genes are TRBV6-1 and TRBJ2-7; D remains ambiguous. The CDR3 runs 14 residues. With 5 bases removed from V and 2 bases from J, the gap between germline ends came to 13 bases. Germline V gene lookup returns CDR1 MNHNS and CDR2 SASEGT. CDR3 sequence: CASSPRSPTYEQYF. In DNA, the CDR3 is TGTGCCAGCAGTCCCCGAAGCCCCACCTACGAGCAGTACTTC.

The chain combines TRBV7-8 with TRBJ1-4; D is ambiguous. This CDR3 is 15 amino acids long. The germline CDR1 and CDR2 sequences are SGHVS and FQNEAQ. The V gene lost 0 bases and the J gene lost 6 bases, with 11 bases spanning the gap. The CDR3, as DNA: TGTGCCAGCAGCTTAGCGCGGATTGGGGATGAAAAACTGTTTTTT. This sequence encodes CASSLARIGDEKLFF.

This chain uses TRBV7-9 with TRBJ2-1; 7 nucleotides match TRBD1. J was trimmed by 3 bases and V by 5 bases; bases with no gene match: 7. Germline CDR1 reads SEHNR; CDR2 reads FQNEAQ (reference sequence). This CDR3 is built from 15 residues. In DNA, the CDR3 is TGTGCCAGCAGCCTAACGACAGGGAGCTACAATGAGCAGTTCTTC. It yields the protein CASSLTTGSYNEQFF.

V usage is TRBV7-2 and J usage is TRBJ2-7; 7 bases map to TRBD1. This CDR3 is 12 amino acids long. With V trimmed by 4 bases and J by 5 bases, 2 bases remained unmatched. Germline V CDR1 and CDR2: SGHTA, FQGNSA. The CDR3 spells CASSSQGNEQYF. CDR3 coding DNA: TGTGCCAGCAGCTCACAGGGGAACGAGCAGTACTTC. Full variable domain (missing parts from reference TRBV7-2 and TRBJ2-7): GAGVSQSPSNKVTEKGKDVELRCDPISGHTALYWYRQSLGQGLEFLIYFQGNSAPDKSGLPSDRFSAERTGGSVSTLTIQRTQQEDSAVYLCASSSQGNEQYFGPGTRLTVT.

V and J are TRBV7-2 and TRBJ2-4, with D hard to call. This CDR3 region has 13 residues. In germline, CDR1 is SGHTA, CDR2 FQGNSA. Trimming removed 5 bases from V and 6 bases from J, with 11 bases in between. In nucleotides, the CDR3 is TGTGCCAGCAGCCCCACCGGGCCAAACATTCAGTACTTC. Translated: CASSPTGPNIQYF.